A single sample is the source of the 19 T cell receptor beta chains below, sequenced in a study of CD8+ T cells in alopecia areata. In each case, RNA was isolated and then reverse transcribed into cDNA as the sequencing template. Sequenced by immunoSEQ multiplex PCR; TCRdb stores in-frame clones only, minus some. The sample records about 2,100 clones, about 76% being singletons. The treatment here: oral pan-JAK inhibitor, 5-10 mg twice daily. The study team obtained lesional scalp punch biopsies and peripheral blood from alopecia areata patients. The source material was skin, sampled around week 44, from a patient treated with tofacitinib. All receptors derive from a human donor with alopecia areata.

The V and J genes are TRBV9 and TRBJ1-1; D is possibly TRBD1 (6 bases). V shed 3 bases and J shed 5 bases, with 11 bases lying between them. The CDR3 is made up of 13 amino acids. The germline V gene has CDR1 SGDLS and CDR2 YYNGEE. CDR3 sequence reads: CASSATGWTEAFF. In nucleotides, the CDR3 is TGTGCCAGCAGCGCGACAGGATGGACTGAAGCTTTCTTT.

This clone turned up a few times. The chain is built from TRBV30 and TRBJ2-7; TRBD1 agrees at 11 bases. Germline V gives CDR1 GTSNPN, CDR2 SVGIG (reference sequence). The CDR3 runs 13 residues. V gave up 3 bases and J gave up 3 bases; unmatched junction bases: 1. The chain's CDR3 is CAWRGTGGYEQYF. The CDR3 region has the DNA TGTGCCTGGAGAGGGACAGGGGGCTACGAGCAGTACTTC.

V usage is TRBV15 and J usage is TRBJ1-1, with D tentatively TRBD1 (5 bases). Trimming removed 0 bases at V and 6 bases at J, with 17 bases between. Germline V lookup: CDR1 LNHNV, CDR2 YYDKDF (reference sequence). The CDR3 has 16 amino acids. CDR3 coding DNA: TGTGCCACCAGCAGAGATTTGGGCAGGGCCACCCCTGAAGCTTTCTTT. Translating it yields CATSRDLGRATPEAFF.

The chain recombines TRBV4-1 with TRBJ1-1; weak D call: TRBD1 (5 bases). Germline CDR1 and CDR2: MGHRA and YSYEKL. CDR3 length equals 18 residues. V gave up 1 base and J gave up 2 bases, with 20 bases separating them. The CDR3 coding sequence is TGCGCCAGCAGCCAAGGGGTTGGGACCTCGACGGGAAACACTGAAGCTTTCTTT. It specifies CASSQGVGTSTGNTEAFF.

The CDR3, as DNA: TGCGCCAGCAGTGTGGGACGAGGGCCTTACGAGCAGTACTTC. This translates into CASSVGRGPYEQYF. The gene calls are TRBV10-1 and TRBJ2-7, with D perhaps given as TRBD1 or TRBD2 (5 bases each). CDR3 length equals 14 residues. The V gene lost 4 bases and the J gene lost 4 bases, with 14 bases spanning the gap. Germline V gene data show CDR1 as WNHNN and CDR2 as SYGVQD (reference sequence).

The chain employs TRBV6-6 and TRBJ2-1; D might be TRBD2 (6 bases). Germline assignment: CDR1 MNHNY and CDR2 SVGAGI (reference sequence). This CDR3 spans 16 amino acids. Trimming left V 7 bases short and J 5 bases short, with 21 bases between. CDR3 sequence (DNA): TGTGCCAGCACGGATTCCAGCGGGCTCACAAACAATGAGCAGTTCTTC. Translation: CASTDSSGLTNNEQFF.

The V gene is TRBV27, the J gene TRBJ2-1; D gene unclear. The CDR3 sequence is 12 residues long. V lost 6 bases, J lost 6 bases, and 9 bases lay in between. Germline CDR1 is MNHEY and CDR2 is SMNVEV (reference sequence). The CDR3 loop is CASRGLLNEQFF. The CDR3 coding sequence is TGTGCCAGCAGGGGATTACTCAATGAGCAGTTCTTC.

The chain couples TRBV5-1 to TRBJ2-7; D possibly uses TRBD1 or TRBD2 (5 bases each). The V end lost 0 bases, the J end lost 3 bases, and 13 bases lay between the germline ends. Germline CDR1 SGHRS, CDR2 YFSETQ. This CDR3 has 15 residues. CDR3 region: CASSLEGPRGYEQYF. As DNA, the CDR3 is TGCGCCAGCAGCTTGGAGGGACCCCGGGGCTACGAGCAGTACTTC.

Of note for this clone: Sequence at one end of the junction differs from germline and may be a read error. The gene calls are TRBV7-2 and TRBJ2-3; 7 nucleotides align to TRBD1. In germline, CDR1 is SGHTA, CDR2 FQGNSA. The CDR3 totals 12 residues. The CDR3 here is CASSVRDSRLTF. The CDR3 nucleotides read TGTGCCAGCAGCGTACGGGACAGCCGATTAACATTT.

The genes are TRBV29-1 and TRBJ2-3; 10 bases are shared with TRBD2. V shed 4 bases, J shed 2 bases, and the junction held 6 bases outside the gene matches. This CDR3 is built from 15 residues. CDR1 and CDR2 (germline): SQVTM, ANQGSEA. Here the CDR3 reads CSVVGSGGSTDTQYF. DNA of the CDR3: TGCAGCGTTGTTGGTAGCGGGGGGTCCACAGATACGCAGTATTTT.

This clone has just a few counts. This rearrangement joins TRBV10-3 to TRBJ2-1; 10 nucleotides line up with TRBD1. Germline CDR1 reads ENHRY; CDR2 reads SYGVKD. CDR3 length equals 15 residues. V shed 6 bases, J shed 4 bases, and the junction held 6 bases outside the gene matches. The CDR3 sequence: CAIRETGGEYNEQFF. CDR3 nucleotide sequence: TGTGCCATCAGGGAGACAGGGGGCGAATACAATGAGCAGTTCTTC.

The rearrangement joins TRBV19 to TRBJ1-4, with a possible D match to TRBD1 (6 bases). V was pared by 8 bases and J by 1 base, with 11 bases between. CDR3 size: 14 residues. Germline V gene sequence: CDR1 LNHDA, CDR2 SQIVND (reference sequence). The chain's CDR3 is CASRQVETNEKLFF. The CDR3 bases are TGTGCCAGTCGACAGGTGGAAACTAATGAAAAACTGTTTTTT.

This chain links TRBV5-1 with TRBJ2-1, with 11 bases aligning to TRBD2. The CDR3 has 17 residues. From germline, CDR1 is SGHRS and CDR2 YFSETQ. Germline trimming cut 3 bases from V and 0 bases from J; bases unmatched to any gene: 5. The CDR3 DNA sequence: TGCGCCAGCAGCTCCACTAGCGGGGGTTACTCCTACAATGAGCAGTTCTTC. This gives the protein CASSSTSGGYSYNEQFF.

The rearrangement joins TRBV19 to TRBJ1-3, with a weak D call TRBD1 (5 bases). CDR3 length: 13 residues. Between the trimmed V and J ends, which lost 4 bases and 4 bases, there was a span of 8 bases. CDR1 LNHDA and CDR2 SQIVND come from the germline V gene (reference sequence). This chain's CDR3 is CASSRGAGNTIYF. The DNA for the CDR3 is TGTGCCAGTAGTAGAGGGGCCGGAAACACCATATATTTT.

V gene TRBV29-1 combines with J gene TRBJ1-1, with 9 positions matching TRBD1. V trimming: 2 bases; J trimming: 5 bases; junction bases outside the gene matches: 6. The CDR3 consists of 14 residues. The germline V gene has CDR1 SQVTM and CDR2 ANQGSEA. CDR3 region: CSVEIQGARTEAFF. The CDR3 DNA is TGCAGCGTTGAAATACAGGGGGCTAGAACTGAAGCTTTCTTT.

This clone was seen a handful of times. The rearrangement joins TRBV11-2 to TRBJ2-7; tentatively, D is TRBD1 or TRBD2 (6 bases each). Germline values: CDR1 SGHAT, CDR2 FQNNGV. The CDR3 contains 15 residues. V lost 0 bases and J lost 3, with 12 bases in between. The CDR3 region is CASSLDTGRLYEQYF. Written as DNA, the CDR3 is TGTGCCAGCAGCTTAGACACAGGGAGGCTCTACGAGCAGTACTTC.

The J gene is TRBJ2-7, the V gene TRBV6-5; 7 bases are shared with TRBD1. J gave up 4 bases and V 6 bases, and 6 bases lay outside the gene matches. The CDR3 contains 13 residues. Germline V gene data show CDR1 as MNHEY and CDR2 as SVGAGI. The DNA for the CDR3 is TGTGCCAGCAGCCAGGGACAGTGGTACGAGCAGTACTTC. Amino acids: CASSQGQWYEQYF.

The rearrangement joins TRBV11-2 to TRBJ2-4; D gene uncertain. CDR3 length equals 13 residues. Germline V gene data show CDR1 as SGHAT and CDR2 as FQNNGV. The V and J ends lost 2 bases and 7 bases respectively, with 9 bases between them. Written as DNA, the CDR3 is TGTGCCAGCAGCTTAACAGTTATGAACATTCAGTACTTC. This encodes CASSLTVMNIQYF.

The V gene is TRBV5-6, the J gene TRBJ1-5; D gene unclear. This CDR3 has 14 amino acids. The germline V gene has CDR1 SGHDT and CDR2 YYEEEE. V was clipped by 5 bases and J by 4 bases, with 13 bases between them. The CDR3 DNA follows: TGTGCCAGCAGTCGGCGTGGTCCTAATCAGCCCCAGCATTTT. Translation: CASSRRGPNQPQHF.